The 27 T cell receptor beta chains below come from one sample, sequenced in a study of regulatory T cells in long-lasting Graves disease. Stated time point: persistent/refractory GD, antithyroid drugs over 5 years with positive TRAb. RNA isolated from PBMCs was used to make the TCR library. Arm-PCR of CDR3 regions and iRepertoire HTBI primers were the basis on which TCR beta libraries were built. TCRdb reanalysed the multiplex PCR reads using MiXCR and keeps one entry per CDR3 protein. The sample includes more than 300,000 distinct CDR3 sequences, 20% to 25% seen only once; the top ten take approximately 27%. Material: peripheral blood mononuclear cells (PBMCs), obtained when the disease was refractory, from a patient treated with antithyroid drugs. These TCRs come from a woman aged 40 to 50 with Graves disease.

In DNA, the CDR3 is TGCGCCAGCAGCGATGGATGGGGGATGCCTTACGAGCAGTACTTC. It encodes CASSDGWGMPYEQYF. The rearrangement joins TRBV5-1 to TRBJ2-7, with D perhaps given as TRBD1 or TRBD2 (5 bases each). Germline-derived CDR1 and CDR2 are SGHRS and YFSETQ. The CDR3 has 15 amino acids. Trimming left V 4 bases short and J 4 bases short, with 18 bases between.

Concerning this clonotype itself: A much larger clone sits a single nucleotide away, making a read error possible. The chain is built from TRBV7-9 and TRBJ2-5; 10 bases line up with TRBD1. The CDR3 spans 16 residues. Germline lookup yields CDR1 SEHNR and CDR2 FQNEAQ (reference sequence). The CDR3 DNA is TGTGCCAGCAGCCCACATCGGGACAGGGGAAAAGAGATCCAGTACTTC. It yields the protein CASSPHRDRGKEIQYF.

This clonotype was observed at least ten times. The chain uses TRBV12-3 or TRBV12-4 and TRBJ1-5, with D hard to call. With 3 bases removed from V and 7 bases from J, the gap between germline ends came to 7 bases. This CDR3 contains 12 residues. This chain's CDR3 is CASSFYPQPQHF. The CDR3 DNA is TGTGCCAGCAGTTTCTATCCGCAGCCCCAGCATTTT.

The sample holds a few counts of this clonotype. This chain joins TRBV5-6 and TRBJ1-1, with D possibly matching TRBD1 (6 bases). Germline assignment: CDR1 SGHDT and CDR2 YYEEEE. Trimming shortened V by 3 bases and J by 1 base, and 19 bases separated the two germline ends. The CDR3 covers 17 residues. The CDR3 DNA is TGTGCCAGCAGCTGGGGGCGTCTGGACGTCTCGAACACTGAAGCTTTCTTT. This gives the protein CASSWGRLDVSNTEAFF.

The chain recombines TRBV29-1 with TRBJ2-5, with 8 bases aligning to TRBD1. Unmatched junction bases numbered 18, after V lost 7 bases and J lost 5 bases. Germline V lookup: CDR1 SQVTM, CDR2 ANQGSEA. This CDR3 contains 16 residues. The CDR3 nucleotides are TGCAGCGGTGGACAGGGCGGGATTACGTTATGGGAGACCCAGTACTTC. This gives the protein CSGGQGGITLWETQYF.

Many counts were recorded for this clonotype. The J gene is TRBJ2-2, the V gene TRBV28, with D possibly matching TRBD1 (6 bases). V shed 5 bases and J shed 5 bases, with 15 bases lying between them. CDR3 length: 15 amino acids. CDR1 and CDR2 from the germline V gene are MDHEN and SYDVKM. CDR3 nucleotides: TGTGCCAGCAGTCCCTGGACAGAGGGGACCGGGGAGCTGTTTTTT. Translation gives CASSPWTEGTGELFF.

This clonotype was detected many times. The rearrangement uses TRBV2 and TRBJ2-5; D remains unclear. The germline CDR1 and CDR2 sequences are SNHLY and FYNNEI. The CDR3 length is 10 residues. V was shortened by 6 bases and J by 4 bases, with 3 bases between the two germline ends. The DNA for the CDR3 is TGTGCCAGCAGCCTAGAGACCCAGTACTTC. It is translated as CASSLETQYF.

This clonotype was found many times. This chain joins TRBV11-1 and TRBJ2-7, with D possibly matching TRBD2 (6 bases). Per the germline V gene, CDR1 is SGHAT and CDR2 is FQDESV (reference sequence). The CDR3 contains 13 residues. V gave up 5 bases and J gave up 7 bases, with 15 bases separating them. The CDR3 loop is CASSIGLRGEQYF. The CDR3 DNA reads as TGTGCCAGCAGCATAGGACTACGGGGTGAGCAGTACTTC. Based on the CDR3 plus reference TRBV11-1 and TRBJ2-7, the full variable domain is EAEVAQSPRYKITEKSQAVAFWCDPISGHATLYWYRQILGQGPELLVQFQDESVVDDSQLPKDRFSAERLKGVDSTLKIQPAELGDSAMYLCASSIGLRGEQYFGPGTRLTVT.

This clonotype showed up many times. The V call is TRBV5-1, the J call TRBJ2-7; 7 nucleotides agree with TRBD1. This CDR3 region has 14 residues. Germline CDR1 SGHRS, CDR2 YFSETQ. With 4 bases clipped from V and 4 bases from J, the junction kept 8 bases outside the gene matches. The CDR3 bases are TGCGCCAGCAGCGATGACAGGGCCGGTTACGAGCAGTACTTC. Translation gives CASSDDRAGYEQYF.

This clonotype was observed a handful of times. The CDR3 here is CASSRQSNTGELFF. In nucleotides, the CDR3 is TGTGCCAGCAGCCGACAGTCAAACACCGGGGAGCTGTTTTTT. The V and J genes are TRBV28 and TRBJ2-2; TRBD1 is a possible D gene (5 bases). This CDR3 is built from 14 residues. CDR1 and CDR2 (germline): MDHEN, SYDVKM. Trimming removed 6 bases from V and 2 bases from J, with 10 bases in between.

V is TRBV12-3 or TRBV12-4 and J is TRBJ2-2, with a tentative D call TRBD1 (7 bases). V was shortened by 6 bases and J by 5 bases, with 13 bases between the two germline ends. The CDR3 totals 14 residues. The CDR3 coding sequence is TGTGCCAGCAGAAGGAGGGGGCGTACCGGGGAGCTGTTTTTT. Its protein product is CASRRRGRTGELFF.

The V and J genes are TRBV4-2 and TRBJ1-4, with D possibly TRBD1 on 6 matching bases. This CDR3 has 17 amino acids. Trimming took 1 base from V and 6 from J, leaving 18 bases between them. CDR1 LGHNA and CDR2 YNFKEQ come from the germline V gene. The CDR3 DNA is TGTGCCAGCAGCCAAGGACCCCACGGGGGCTCGGATGAAAAACTGTTTTTT. Amino acids: CASSQGPHGGSDEKLFF.

This clonotype was counted ten times or more. The chain is built from TRBV20-1 and TRBJ1-1; 7 bases map to TRBD1. The CDR3 sequence is 13 residues long. J was trimmed by 1 base and V by 3 bases; bases with no gene match: 2. The germline V gene encodes CDR1 DFQATT and CDR2 SNEGSKA (reference sequence). The CDR3 sequence: CSASDRENTEAFF. CDR3 sequence (DNA): TGCAGTGCTAGTGACAGGGAGAACACTGAAGCTTTCTTT.

This clonotype showed up many times. The chain has TRBV27 and TRBJ1-1; D remains unclear. The germline V gene encodes CDR1 MNHEY and CDR2 SMNVEV (reference sequence). CDR3 length: 14 residues. V was cut by 5 bases and J by 0 bases, with 10 bases left in between. The CDR3 is CASSPLGLNTEAFF. DNA of the CDR3: TGTGCCAGCAGTCCCCTTGGTCTGAACACTGAAGCTTTCTTT.

The chain employs TRBV4-1 and TRBJ1-1; 9 bases are shared with TRBD1. Germline CDR1 reads MGHRA; CDR2 reads YSYEKL. The CDR3 covers 15 residues. The trim removed 3 bases at V and 3 bases at J, leaving 5 bases unmatched. Here the CDR3 reads CASSHIQGADTEAFF. The CDR3 coding sequence is TGCGCCAGCAGCCACATACAGGGGGCTGACACTGAAGCTTTCTTT.

The chain links TRBV5-1 to TRBJ2-7; TRBD2 matches at 7 bases. The CDR3 runs to 14 residues. The J segment lost 0 bases and the V segment lost 3 bases, leaving 3 bases of the junction unmatched. Germline loops: CDR1 SGHRS, CDR2 YFSETQ. For the CDR3, the DNA is TGCGCCAGCAGCTCGAGCGGGAACTCCTACGAGCAGTACTTC. Residues: CASSSSGNSYEQYF.

This clonotype has at least ten counts. This sequence joins TRBV28 and TRBJ2-7; 8 bases line up with TRBD2. Germline assignment: CDR1 MDHEN and CDR2 SYDVKM. The CDR3 length is 16 residues. V trimming: 5 bases; J trimming: 2 bases; junction bases outside the gene matches: 11. This CDR3 is CASSPPLGGRPYEQYF. CDR3 bases: TGTGCCAGCAGTCCTCCACTAGGCGGGAGGCCCTACGAGCAGTACTTC.

This clonotype showed up many times. V gene TRBV28 combines with J gene TRBJ2-7, with TRBD1 identical over 12 bases. In germline, CDR1 is MDHEN, CDR2 SYDVKM. This CDR3 contains 14 residues. The junction had 9 bases not matched to a gene; V was cut back by 8 bases and J by 7 bases. The CDR3, as DNA: TGTGCCAGCTGGTCGGGACAGGGGGCGGGAGAGCAGTACTTC. Translated, it gives CASWSGQGAGEQYF. The full variable domain, its missing parts supplied by reference TRBV28 and TRBJ2-7, is DVKVTQSSRYLVKRTGEKVFLECVQDMDHENMFWYRQDPGLGLRLIYFSYDVKMKEKGDIPEGYSVSREKKERFSLILESASTNQTSMYLCASWSGQGAGEQYFGPGTRLTVT.

In its sample, this clonotype was seen many times. This chain uses TRBV3-1 with TRBJ2-7; D gene ambiguous. The CDR3 totals 12 residues. The V gene's germline CDR1 is LGHDT and CDR2 YNNKEL (reference sequence). The germline V and J ends were trimmed by 6 bases and 7 bases, with 13 bases remaining between them. CDR3 sequence reads: CASSSGAGEQYF. The CDR3 region has the DNA TGTGCCAGCAGTAGTGGAGCCGGTGAGCAGTACTTC.

This clonotype was counted at least ten times. The CDR3 loop is CASSLGTGIDYEQYF. The DNA of the CDR3 is TGTGCCAGCAGTTTGGGGACAGGGATTGACTACGAGCAGTACTTC. V usage is TRBV28 and J usage is TRBJ2-7, with 9 nucleotides matching TRBD1. Unmatched junction bases numbered 6, after V lost 3 bases and J lost 3 bases. The germline gives CDR1 MDHEN, CDR2 SYDVKM. There are 15 residues in the CDR3.

This clonotype was picked up a small number of times. V usage is TRBV25-1 and J usage is TRBJ1-1; D not certain. The CDR3 contains 13 residues. In germline, CDR1 is MGHDK, CDR2 SYGVNS. V was cut by 5 bases and J by 4 bases, with 11 bases left in between. In DNA form, the CDR3 reads TGTGCCAGCAGTCGCCAGGAACGCACTGAAGCTTTCTTT. It yields the protein CASSRQERTEAFF.

This clonotype turned up a few times. The J gene is TRBJ1-6, the V gene TRBV3-1; the D is unclear. Germline assignment: CDR1 LGHDT and CDR2 YNNKEL (reference sequence). The V end lost 3 bases, the J end lost 9 bases, and 12 bases lay between the germline ends. The CDR3 is made up of 14 amino acids. In DNA form, the CDR3 reads TGTGCCAGCAGCCACCCCGGACGCGGTTCACCCCTCCACTTT. Translation gives CASSHPGRGSPLHF.

This clonotype was seen repeatedly, ten times or more. V and J are TRBV7-9 and TRBJ2-7, with TRBD2 matching over 9 bases. This CDR3 comprises 16 residues. After removal of 5 bases from V and 4 bases from J, the junction contained 12 bases not matched to a gene. Germline-derived CDR1 and CDR2 are SEHNR and FQNEAQ (reference sequence). The CDR3 spells CASSPGRASGTYEQYF. As DNA, the CDR3 is TGTGCCAGCAGCCCCGGGCGAGCTAGCGGGACTTACGAGCAGTACTTC.

The rearrangement links TRBV5-1 to TRBJ2-5; D is perhaps TRBD1 (6 bases). The V gene lost 9 bases and the J gene lost 3 bases, with 21 bases spanning the gap. This CDR3 is 15 amino acids long. CDR1 and CDR2 from the germline V gene are SGHRS and YFSETQ. CDR3 sequence: CATSRGMSKKETQYF. CDR3 DNA sequence: TGCGCCACCTCGAGGGGGATGAGTAAGAAAGAGACCCAGTACTTC. The full variable domain, completed using reference TRBV5-1 and TRBJ2-5, is KAGVTQTPRYLIKTRGQQVTLSCSPISGHRSVSWYQQTPGQGLQFLFEYFSETQRNKGNFPGRFSGRQFSNSRSEMNVSTLELGDSALYLCATSRGMSKKETQYFGPGTRLLVL.

Only a few counts were recorded for this clonotype. CDR3 in amino acids: CASSISYSGANVLTF. The CDR3 region has the DNA TGTGCCAGCAGTATTAGTTACTCTGGGGCCAACGTCCTGACTTTC. The V gene is TRBV9, the J gene TRBJ2-6; D is undetermined. V was cut by 5 bases and J by 0 bases, with 9 bases left in between. Germline CDR1 is SGDLS and CDR2 is YYNGEE. This CDR3 comprises 15 residues.

This chain joins TRBV5-1 and TRBJ2-7; D is unresolved. Germline V gene data show CDR1 as SGHRS and CDR2 as YFSETQ. Trimming removed 0 bases from V and 11 bases from J, with 15 bases in between. This CDR3 is built from 13 residues. As DNA, the CDR3 is TGCGCCAGCAGCTTGGATGGCGGATTGTTTGAGTACTTC. Translating gives CASSLDGGLFEYF.

This clonotype has at least ten counts. This chain connects TRBV2 to TRBJ2-5, with D unclear. Germline assignment: CDR1 SNHLY and CDR2 FYNNEI. The ends were cut back, 6 bases at V and 4 bases at J, with 12 bases in the middle. This CDR3 comprises 13 residues. CDR3 amino acids: CASSELDSETQYF. The CDR3 coding sequence is TGTGCCAGCAGCGAGCTAGACTCAGAGACCCAGTACTTC.